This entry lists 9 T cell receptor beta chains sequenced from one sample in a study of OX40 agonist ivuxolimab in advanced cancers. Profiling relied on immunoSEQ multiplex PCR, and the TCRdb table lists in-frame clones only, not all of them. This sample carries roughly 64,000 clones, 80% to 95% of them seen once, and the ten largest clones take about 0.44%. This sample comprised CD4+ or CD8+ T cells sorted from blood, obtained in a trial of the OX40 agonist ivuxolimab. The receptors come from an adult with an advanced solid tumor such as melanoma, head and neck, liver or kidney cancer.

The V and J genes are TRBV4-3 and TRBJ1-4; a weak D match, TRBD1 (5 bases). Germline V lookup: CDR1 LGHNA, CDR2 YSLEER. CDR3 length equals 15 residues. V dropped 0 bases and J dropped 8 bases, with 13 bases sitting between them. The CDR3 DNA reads TGCGCCAGCAGCCAAGATTCAGGGTCGGGGGAAAAACTGTTTTTT. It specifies CASSQDSGSGEKLFF.

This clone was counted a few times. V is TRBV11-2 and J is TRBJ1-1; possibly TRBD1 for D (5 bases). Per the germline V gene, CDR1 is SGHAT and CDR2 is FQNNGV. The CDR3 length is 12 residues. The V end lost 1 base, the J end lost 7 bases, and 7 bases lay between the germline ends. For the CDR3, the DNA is TGTGCCAGCAGCTTAGGTAGGGGTGAAGCTTTCTTT. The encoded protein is CASSLGRGEAFF.

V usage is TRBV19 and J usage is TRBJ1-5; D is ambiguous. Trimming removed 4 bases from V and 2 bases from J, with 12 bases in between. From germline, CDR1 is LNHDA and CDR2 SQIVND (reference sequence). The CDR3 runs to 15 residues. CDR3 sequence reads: CASSTSTGGNQPQHF. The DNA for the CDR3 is TGTGCCAGTAGTACCTCGACTGGGGGCAATCAGCCCCAGCATTTT.

The CDR3 region is CASSLARTSGGETQYF. The CDR3 coding sequence is TGTGCCAGCAGCTTAGCCCGGACTAGCGGTGGGGAGACCCAGTACTTC. The chain carries TRBV7-2 and TRBJ2-5, with TRBD2 identical over 10 bases. The CDR3 contains 16 residues. Unmatched junction bases numbered 6, after V lost 0 bases and J lost 5 bases. Germline-derived CDR1 and CDR2 are SGHTA and FQGNSA.

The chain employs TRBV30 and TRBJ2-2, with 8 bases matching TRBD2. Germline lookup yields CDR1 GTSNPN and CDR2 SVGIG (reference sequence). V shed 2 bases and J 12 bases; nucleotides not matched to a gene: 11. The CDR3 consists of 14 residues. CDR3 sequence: CAWSPGGVEVQLFF. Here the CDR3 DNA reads TGTGCCTGGAGTCCGGGGGGGGTCGAAGTACAGCTGTTTTTT.

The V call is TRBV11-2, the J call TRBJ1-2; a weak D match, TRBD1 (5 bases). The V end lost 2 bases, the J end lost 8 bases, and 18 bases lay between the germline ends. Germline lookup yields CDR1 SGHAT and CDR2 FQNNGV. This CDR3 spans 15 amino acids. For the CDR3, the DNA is TGTGCCAGCAGCTTAATGTCCAGGGCATCGGAAGGCTACACCTTC. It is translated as CASSLMSRASEGYTF.

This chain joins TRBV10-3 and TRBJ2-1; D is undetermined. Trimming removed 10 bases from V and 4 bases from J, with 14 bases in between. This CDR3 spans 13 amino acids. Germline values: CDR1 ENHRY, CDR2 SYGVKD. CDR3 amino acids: CATGVLIYNEQFF. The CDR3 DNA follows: TGTGCCACCGGAGTGTTAATATACAATGAGCAGTTCTTC.

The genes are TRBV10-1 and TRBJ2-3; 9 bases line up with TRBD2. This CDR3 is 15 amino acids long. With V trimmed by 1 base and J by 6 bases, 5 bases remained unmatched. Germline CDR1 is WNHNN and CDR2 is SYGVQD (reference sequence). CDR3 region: CASSEWREGSDTQYF. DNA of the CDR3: TGCGCCAGCAGTGAGTGGCGGGAGGGCAGCGATACGCAGTATTTT.

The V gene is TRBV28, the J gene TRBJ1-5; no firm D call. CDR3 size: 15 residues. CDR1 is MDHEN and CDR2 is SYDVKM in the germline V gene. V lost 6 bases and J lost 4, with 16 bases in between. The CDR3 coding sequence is TGTGCCAGCAGGGTACAACTGACGGGGAATCAGCCCCAGCATTTT. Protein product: CASRVQLTGNQPQHF.